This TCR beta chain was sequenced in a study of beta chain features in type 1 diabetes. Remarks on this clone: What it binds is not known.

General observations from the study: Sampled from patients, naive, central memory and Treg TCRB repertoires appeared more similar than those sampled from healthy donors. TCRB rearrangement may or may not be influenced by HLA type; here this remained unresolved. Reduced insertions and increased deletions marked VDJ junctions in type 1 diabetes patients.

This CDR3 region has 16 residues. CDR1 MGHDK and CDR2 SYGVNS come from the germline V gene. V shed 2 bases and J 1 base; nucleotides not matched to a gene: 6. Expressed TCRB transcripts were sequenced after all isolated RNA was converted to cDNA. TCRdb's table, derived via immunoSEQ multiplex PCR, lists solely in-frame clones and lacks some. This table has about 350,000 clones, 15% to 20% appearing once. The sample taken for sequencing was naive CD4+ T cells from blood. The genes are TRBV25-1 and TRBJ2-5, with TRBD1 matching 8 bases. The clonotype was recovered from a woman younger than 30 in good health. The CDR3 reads CASSEGTGILQETQYF. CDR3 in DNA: TGTGCCAGCAGTGAAGGGACAGGAATACTCCAAGAGACCCAGTACTTC.